Shown below are 21 T cell receptor beta chains from a single sample sequenced in a study of post-analysis software for immune sequencing data. General study findings and limits: Five TRBV segments occurring more often in patients than controls included TRBV5-6, TRBV5-1 and TRBV20-1.

For these TCRs, the target antigens are not known. TCR beta cDNA libraries included unique molecular identifiers. TCRdb itself ran the PCR reads through MiXCR, one entry per CDR3 protein. This sample has about 820,000 distinct CDR3 sequences, with around 50% found just once. Specimen: blood. The source is a girl aged 5-17 years with multiple sclerosis.

This rearrangement joins TRBV3-1 to TRBJ1-2; 7 positions agree with TRBD1. This CDR3 has 15 amino acids. The germline V gene has CDR1 LGHDT and CDR2 YNNKEL (reference sequence). Losses at the gene ends were 1 base for V and 4 bases for J; bases not matched to a gene: 6. The CDR3 here is CASSQVAGQPYGYTF. DNA for the CDR3: TGTGCCAGCAGCCAAGTGGCGGGACAGCCCTATGGCTACACCTTC.

The V gene is TRBV6-1, the J gene TRBJ1-6, with D uncertain. Germline assignment: CDR1 MNHNS and CDR2 SASEGT. This CDR3 is 13 amino acids long. The V and J ends lost 8 bases and 8 bases respectively, with 13 bases between them. CDR3 sequence reads: CASGTETHSPLHF. CDR3 coding DNA: TGTGCCAGCGGTACGGAGACGCATTCACCCCTCCACTTT.

The chain uses TRBV4-1 and TRBJ1-2; D is undetermined. The CDR3 covers 15 residues. V was pared by 7 bases and J by 3 bases, with 18 bases between. Germline V CDR1 and CDR2: MGHRA, YSYEKL. The DNA of the CDR3 is TGCGCCAGCACCACAAACGATGACACCGACTATGGCTACACCTTC. Amino acids: CASTTNDDTDYGYTF.

This chain joins TRBV7-6 and TRBJ2-4; possibly TRBD1 or TRBD2 for D (5 bases each). Germline V CDR1 and CDR2: SGHVS, FNYEAQ. The CDR3 consists of 15 residues. V lost 5 bases, J lost 1 base, and 12 bases lay in between. This chain's CDR3 is CASSPSEGAKNIQYF. CDR3 nucleotide sequence: TGTGCCAGCAGCCCATCCGAGGGGGCCAAAAACATTCAGTACTTC.

J is TRBJ1-5 and V is TRBV18; the match to TRBD1 covers 7 bases. Per germline, CDR1 KGHSH and CDR2 LQKENI. V gave up 0 bases and J gave up 6 bases; unmatched junction bases: 11. The CDR3 totals 17 residues. CDR3 DNA: TGTGCCAGCTCACCACCCTTAAGACAGGGCTCGAGTCAGCCCCAGCATTTT. Protein product: CASSPPLRQGSSQPQHF.

In this sample, this clonotype turned up a few times. The genes are TRBV2 and TRBJ1-6; D is perhaps TRBD1 (5 bases). This CDR3 has 15 residues. Looked up from germline, CDR1 is SNHLY and CDR2 is FYNNEI. V was cut by 7 bases and J by 7 bases, with 17 bases left in between. The CDR3 here is CASTPGQGKNSPLHF. The DNA of the CDR3 is TGTGCCAGCACCCCCGGCCAGGGAAAGAATTCACCCCTCCACTTT.

J is TRBJ2-5 and V is TRBV29-1; 13 bases fit TRBD2. The last part of the DNA fits TRBJ2-7 better; the J call may be wrong. Germline V gene sequence: CDR1 SQVTM, CDR2 ANQGSEA. The CDR3 totals 17 residues. The CDR3 DNA follows: TGCAGCGCCTGGGGGGGACTAGCGGGACCCCTCGGGAACGAGCAGTACTTC. Amino acid sequence: CSAWGGLAGPLGNEQYF.

The chain couples TRBV20-1 to TRBJ2-3, with D perhaps matching TRBD2 (5 bases). Germline CDR1 is DFQATT and CDR2 is SNEGSKA (reference sequence). The CDR3 totals 14 residues. Trimming removed 5 bases from V and 0 bases from J, with 12 bases in between. The CDR3 protein is CSAPPTTSTDTQYF. CDR3 DNA sequence: TGCAGTGCTCCGCCGACTACCAGCACAGATACGCAGTATTTT.

V gene TRBV29-1 combines with J gene TRBJ2-4, with 7 bases that match TRBD1. V dropped 7 bases and J dropped 13; count of bases not matched to a gene: 13. CDR3 size: 12 residues. Germline lookup yields CDR1 SQVTM and CDR2 ANQGSEA. The chain's CDR3 is CSGAGTANGQYF. CDR3 nucleotides: TGCAGCGGAGCCGGGACAGCCAACGGGCAGTACTTC.

This clonotype showed up just a few times. The gene calls are TRBV29-1 and TRBJ2-1; tentatively, D is TRBD2 (5 bases). This CDR3 is 11 amino acids long. Trimming pared 6 bases from V and 8 bases from J, leaving 11 bases between. Per germline, CDR1 SQVTM and CDR2 ANQGSEA. The CDR3, as DNA: TGCAGCGTCGGGCCCGGGGATGAGCAGTTCTTC. This translates into CSVGPGDEQFF.

This clonotype was seen only a few times. The chain employs TRBV6-6 and TRBJ2-4; TRBD1 or TRBD2 may be the D gene (6 bases each). Germline V gene data show CDR1 as MNHNY and CDR2 as SVGAGI (reference sequence). V lost 0 bases to trimming and J lost 3 bases, with 15 bases between them. This CDR3 has 17 residues. CDR3 protein: CASSYSISQGGKNIQYF. In nucleotides, the CDR3 is TGTGCCAGCAGTTACTCGATCTCACAGGGAGGCAAAAACATTCAGTACTTC.

J is TRBJ2-1 and V is TRBV14, with 11 bases that match TRBD2. Trimming cost V 3 bases and J 3 bases; bases outside gene matches: 7. This CDR3 is 17 amino acids long. In germline, CDR1 is SGHDN, CDR2 FVKESK. The CDR3 sequence: CASSQNQGLAVYNEQFF. In DNA, the CDR3 is TGTGCCAGCAGCCAGAACCAGGGACTAGCGGTCTACAATGAGCAGTTCTTC.

The chain recombines TRBV6-4 with TRBJ1-6; the D gene is possibly TRBD1 (5 bases). Germline V gene data show CDR1 as MRHNA and CDR2 as SNTAGT. The CDR3 has 15 amino acids. V was cut by 0 bases and J by 7 bases, with 10 bases left in between. The CDR3 nucleotides are TGTGCCAGCAGTGACTCGTTTCAGGGCAATTCACCCCTCCACTTT. Amino acid sequence: CASSDSFQGNSPLHF.

This clonotype turned up a few times. J is TRBJ2-3 and V is TRBV7-9, with a possible D match to TRBD1 (5 bases). CDR3 length equals 13 residues. Germline V CDR1 and CDR2: SEHNR, FQNEAQ (reference sequence). The ends were cut back, 5 bases at V and 12 bases at J, with 18 bases in the middle. CDR3 coding DNA: TGTGCCAGCAGCCCCCGGATAGGGGCAATTCAGTATTTT. This translates into CASSPRIGAIQYF.

The chain employs TRBV25-1 and TRBJ1-2; D gene ambiguous. The CDR3 totals 12 residues. V gave up 1 base and J gave up 4 bases, with 4 bases separating them. The germline CDR1 and CDR2 sequences are MGHDK and SYGVNS. CDR3: CASSEWSYGYTF. In DNA form, the CDR3 reads TGTGCCAGCAGTGAATGGAGCTATGGCTACACCTTC.

The sample holds a few counts of this clonotype. This chain connects TRBV12-3 or TRBV12-4 to TRBJ2-1; the D gene is possibly TRBD2 (6 bases). With 3 bases removed from V and 7 bases from J, the gap between germline ends came to 13 bases. CDR3 size: 14 residues. The CDR3 sequence is CASSLGGGENEQFF. The CDR3 nucleotides are TGTGCCAGCAGTTTGGGAGGAGGAGAAAATGAGCAGTTCTTC.

The chain employs TRBV12-3 or TRBV12-4 and TRBJ2-1, with TRBD2 identical over 12 bases. V dropped 6 bases and J dropped 2; count of bases not matched to a gene: 2. The CDR3 has 15 residues. CDR3 loop: CASRTSGRTYNEQFF. CDR3 DNA sequence: TGTGCCAGCAGAACTAGCGGGAGGACCTACAATGAGCAGTTCTTC.

The chain has TRBV6-5 and TRBJ1-1, with a possible D match to TRBD1 (6 bases). This CDR3 is built from 15 residues. CDR1 and CDR2 (germline): MNHEY, SVGAGI. Trimming stripped 1 base from V and 1 base from J, with 10 bases between. CDR3 DNA: TGTGCCAGCAGTTACTTTAGGACAGCGAACACTGAAGCTTTCTTT. Translated, it gives CASSYFRTANTEAFF.

This chain joins TRBV12-3 or TRBV12-4 and TRBJ2-5; D might be TRBD1 or TRBD2, each matching 5 bases. V dropped 1 base and J dropped 2 bases, with 14 bases sitting between them. This CDR3 contains 16 residues. CDR3 in DNA: TGTGCCAGCAGTTTAGGGGGACCACTACTACAAGAGACCCAGTACTTC. Protein: CASSLGGPLLQETQYF.

The rearrangement links TRBV27 to TRBJ1-2; 8 nucleotides line up with TRBD1. Germline CDR1 and CDR2: MNHEY and SMNVEV (reference sequence). This CDR3 has 14 amino acids. J was trimmed by 4 bases and V by 7 bases; bases with no gene match: 8. The CDR3 DNA is TGTGCCAGCACCCGATCAGGGGGCGCCTATGGCTACACCTTC. Amino acids: CASTRSGGAYGYTF.

The chain uses TRBV27 and TRBJ1-1; 10 positions agree with TRBD1. The CDR3 contains 16 residues. Germline assignment: CDR1 MNHEY and CDR2 SMNVEV (reference sequence). V was clipped by 5 bases and J by 0 bases; unmatched bases: 6. The CDR3 spells CASSHRTGGLNTEAFF. DNA for the CDR3: TGTGCCAGCAGTCACCGGACAGGGGGACTGAACACTGAAGCTTTCTTT.